This paragraph covers one T cell receptor beta chain sequence. CDR1 and CDR2 from the germline V gene are SGHAT and FQNNGV. The CDR3 has 14 residues. Trimming removed 5 bases from V and 0 bases from J, with 11 bases in between. These data are taken from a study of blood T cell repertoires in COVID-19. Across the whole study: Sites across the United States, Italy and Spain contributed samples from acute and convalescent COVID-19. PBMCs, B-cell-depleted T cells, or T cells were the source of the cDNA or gDNA that made up the material.

In the original workflow: Estimation of nucleated cell counts relied on the amplification of reference gene primers. Assay used: immunoSEQ multiplex PCR; TCRdb lists only in-frame clones, some missing. Clone size and the V and J calls come from that table; the DNA yielded D and trimming. This table holds roughly 200,000 clones, just under 80% found once. The sequence was collected from a woman of 80 years or more with active or convalescent COVID-19. Sequencing input: peripheral blood. This chain connects TRBV11-2 to TRBJ2-7, with D possibly being TRBD1 (5 bases). The CDR3 DNA follows: TGTGCCAGCAGCCCAGGGATCCACTCCTACGAGCAGTACTTC. Protein sequence: CASSPGIHSYEQYF. The full variable domain, rest sourced from reference TRBV11-2 and TRBJ2-7, is EAGVAQSPRYKIIEKRQSVAFWCNPISGHATLYWYQQILGQGPKLLIQFQNNGVVDDSQLPKDRFSAERLKGVDSTLKIQPAKLEDSAVYLCASSPGIHSYEQYFGPGTRLTVT.